What follows are 7 T cell receptor beta chains derived from one specimen sequenced in a study of sequential checkpoint blockade in melanoma. Profiling relied on immunoSEQ multiplex PCR, and the TCRdb table lists in-frame clones only, not all of them. The repertoire has 5,500 to 6,500 clones, around 59% of them found once; the top ten carry about 17%. Indicated treatment: randomized to nivolumab then ipilimumab (arm A) or the reverse (arm B). Sequencing was performed on CD8+ T cells sorted from blood (inferred from file names), taken from a patient given nivolumab and ipilimumab in sequence. These receptors were obtained from a human donor with melanoma.

The chain links TRBV19 to TRBJ2-1; 9 bases fit TRBD1. The trim removed 6 bases at V and 4 bases at J, leaving 1 base unmatched. This CDR3 contains 13 residues. Looked up from germline, CDR1 is LNHDA and CDR2 is SQIVND (reference sequence). CDR3 region: CASRTGGYNEQFF. CDR3 nucleotides: TGTGCCAGTAGGACAGGGGGATACAATGAGCAGTTCTTC.

The genes are TRBV7-6 and TRBJ1-1, with no clear D. Trimming cost V 4 bases and J 0 bases, with 9 bases left between them. Germline values: CDR1 SGHVS, CDR2 FNYEAQ. This CDR3 spans 14 amino acids. CDR3 protein: CASSSTVMNTEAFF. The CDR3 DNA reads TGTGCCAGCAGCTCCACAGTTATGAACACTGAAGCTTTCTTT.

V and J are TRBV6-6 and TRBJ2-1; 10 bases fit TRBD2. The CDR3 loop spans 15 amino acids. Germline V gene data show CDR1 as MNHNY and CDR2 as SVGAGI (reference sequence). The V and J ends lost 0 bases and 9 bases, in that order; junction bases with no gene match: 5. CDR3 sequence reads: CASSYSSGGTGEQFF. The CDR3 DNA reads TGTGCCAGCAGTTACTCTAGCGGGGGGACCGGTGAGCAGTTCTTC.

The V gene is TRBV11-3, the J gene TRBJ2-5, with 7 bases fitting TRBD2. Germline lookup yields CDR1 SGHNT and CDR2 YENEEA. Trimming cost V 5 bases and J 4 bases; bases outside gene matches: 7. The CDR3 has 14 amino acids. CDR3 nucleotide sequence: TGTGCCAGCAGCCCCCGGGGGGAATTAGAGACCCAGTACTTC. It specifies CASSPRGELETQYF.

This clone was detected only a few times. The V gene is TRBV4-1, the J gene TRBJ2-2; 7 bases line up with TRBD1. From germline, CDR1 is MGHRA and CDR2 YSYEKL. This CDR3 region has 19 residues. V dropped 0 bases and J dropped 1; count of bases not matched to a gene: 11. The CDR3 sequence: CASSQEGGRGIGNTGELFF. The DNA for the CDR3 is TGCGCCAGCAGCCAAGAAGGGGGCCGCGGAATAGGGAACACCGGGGAGCTGTTTTTT.

The rearrangement joins TRBV6-6 to TRBJ1-1; D uncertain. V was clipped by 0 bases and J by 8 bases, with 7 bases between them. CDR3 size: 12 residues. CDR1 and CDR2 from the germline V gene are MNHNY and SVGAGI (reference sequence). CDR3 nucleotide sequence: TGTGCCAGCAGTTACTCCGGGGTGGAAGCTTTCTTT. Translation: CASSYSGVEAFF.

This clone was counted a few times. The V gene is TRBV6-6, the J gene TRBJ2-3; D not resolved. V lost 5 bases and J lost 2, with 11 bases in between. The CDR3 loop spans 14 amino acids. Germline CDR1 is MNHNY and CDR2 is SVGAGI (reference sequence). CDR3 nucleotides: TGTGCCAGCAGTGCCGGAGTATACACAGATACGCAGTATTTT. Translated: CASSAGVYTDTQYF.